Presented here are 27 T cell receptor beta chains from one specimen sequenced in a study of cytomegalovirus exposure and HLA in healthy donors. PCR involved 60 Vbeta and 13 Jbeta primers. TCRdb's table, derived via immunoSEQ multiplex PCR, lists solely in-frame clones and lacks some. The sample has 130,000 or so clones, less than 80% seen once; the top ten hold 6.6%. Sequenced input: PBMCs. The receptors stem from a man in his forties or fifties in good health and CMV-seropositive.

In DNA, the CDR3 is TGTGCCAGCAGTTTACAGCAGGGACAGGGTGAAAAACTGTTTTTT. The encoded protein is CASSLQQGQGEKLFF. This rearrangement joins TRBV27 to TRBJ1-4, with 9 bases aligning to TRBD1. The CDR3 is made up of 15 amino acids. Germline values: CDR1 MNHEY, CDR2 SMNVEV (reference sequence). V trimming: 2 bases; J trimming: 7 bases; junction bases outside the gene matches: 5.

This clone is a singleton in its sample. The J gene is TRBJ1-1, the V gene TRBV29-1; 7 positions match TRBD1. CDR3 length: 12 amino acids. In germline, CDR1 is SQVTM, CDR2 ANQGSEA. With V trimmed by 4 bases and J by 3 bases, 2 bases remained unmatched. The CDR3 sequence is CSVGTGYTEAFF. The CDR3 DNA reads TGCAGCGTTGGGACAGGCTACACTGAAGCTTTCTTT. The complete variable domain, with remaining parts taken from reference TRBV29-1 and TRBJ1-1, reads SAVISQKPSRDICQRGTSLTIQCQVDSQVTMMFWYRQQPGQSLTLIATANQGSEATYESGFVIDKFPISRPNLTFSTLTVSNMSPEDSSIYLCSVGTGYTEAFFGQGTRLTVV.

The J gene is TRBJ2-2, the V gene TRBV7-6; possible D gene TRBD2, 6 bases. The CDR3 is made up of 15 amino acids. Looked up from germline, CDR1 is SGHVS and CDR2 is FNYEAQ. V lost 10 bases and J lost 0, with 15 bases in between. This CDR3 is CAIARGAANTGELFF. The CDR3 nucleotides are TGTGCCATCGCGCGGGGCGCCGCGAACACCGGGGAGCTGTTTTTT. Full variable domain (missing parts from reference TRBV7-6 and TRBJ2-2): GAGVSQSPRYKVTKRGQDVALRCDPISGHVSLYWYRQALGQGPEFLTYFNYEAQQDKSGLPNDRFSAERPEGSISTLTIQRTEQRDSAMYRCAIARGAANTGELFFGEGSRLTVL.

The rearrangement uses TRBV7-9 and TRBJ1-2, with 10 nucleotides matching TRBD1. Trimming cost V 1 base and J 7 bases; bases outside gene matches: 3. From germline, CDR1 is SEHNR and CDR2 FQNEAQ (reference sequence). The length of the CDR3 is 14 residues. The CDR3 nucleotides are TGTGCCAGCAGCTTAGAGACAGGGGGCGGTGGCTACACCTTC. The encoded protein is CASSLETGGGGYTF. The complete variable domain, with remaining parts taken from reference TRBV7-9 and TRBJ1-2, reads DTGVSQNPRHKITKRGQNVTFRCDPISEHNRLYWYRQTLGQGPEFLTYFQNEAQLEKSRLLSDRFSAERPKGSFSTLEIQRTEQGDSAMYLCASSLETGGGGYTFGSGTRLTVV.

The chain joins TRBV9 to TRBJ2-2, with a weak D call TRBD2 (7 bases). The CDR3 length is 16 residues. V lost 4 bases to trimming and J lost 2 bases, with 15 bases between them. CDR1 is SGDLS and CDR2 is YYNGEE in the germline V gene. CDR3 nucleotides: TGTGCCAGCAGCCTCCCGGCGGGGGCCAACACCGGGGAGCTGTTTTTT. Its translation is CASSLPAGANTGELFF.

This CDR3 is CASSQVARTDTQYF. CDR3 nucleotides: TGCGCCAGCAGCCAAGTGGCCCGTACAGATACGCAGTATTTT. This sequence joins TRBV4-1 and TRBJ2-3; D not resolved. CDR3 length: 14 residues. With 1 base removed from V and 3 bases from J, the gap between germline ends came to 8 bases. CDR1 MGHRA and CDR2 YSYEKL come from the germline V gene.

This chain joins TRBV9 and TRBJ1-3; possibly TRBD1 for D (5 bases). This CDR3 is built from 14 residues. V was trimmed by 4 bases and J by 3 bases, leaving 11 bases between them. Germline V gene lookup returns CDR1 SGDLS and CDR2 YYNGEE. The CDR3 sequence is CASSIDSIGNTIYF. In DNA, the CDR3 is TGTGCCAGCAGCATAGACAGTATTGGAAACACCATATATTTT.

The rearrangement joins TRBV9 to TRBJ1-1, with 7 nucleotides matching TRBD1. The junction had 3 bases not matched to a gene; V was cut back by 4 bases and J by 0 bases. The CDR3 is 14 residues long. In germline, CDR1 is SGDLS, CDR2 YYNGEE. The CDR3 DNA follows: TGTGCCAGCAGCTCCGGGACAGTGAACACTGAAGCTTTCTTT. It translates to CASSSGTVNTEAFF.

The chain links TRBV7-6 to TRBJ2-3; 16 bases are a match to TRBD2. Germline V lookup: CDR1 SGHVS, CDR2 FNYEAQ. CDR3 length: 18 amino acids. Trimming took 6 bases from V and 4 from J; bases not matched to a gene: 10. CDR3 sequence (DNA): TGTGCCAGCAGTTTCGGGACTAGCGGGGGGGCTAGGGCAGATACGCAGTATTTT. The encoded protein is CASSFGTSGGARADTQYF.

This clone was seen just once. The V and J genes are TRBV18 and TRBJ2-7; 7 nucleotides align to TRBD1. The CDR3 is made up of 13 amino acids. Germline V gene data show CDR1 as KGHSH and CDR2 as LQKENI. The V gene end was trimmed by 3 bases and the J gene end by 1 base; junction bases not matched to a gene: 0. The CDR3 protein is CASSPGQSYEQYF. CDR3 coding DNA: TGTGCCAGCTCACCGGGACAGTCCTACGAGCAGTACTTC.

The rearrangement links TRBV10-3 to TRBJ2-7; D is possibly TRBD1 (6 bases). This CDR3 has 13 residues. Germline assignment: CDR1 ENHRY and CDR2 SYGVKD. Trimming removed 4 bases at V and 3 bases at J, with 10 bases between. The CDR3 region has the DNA TGTGCCATCAGTGCCCGGACAGACTACGAGCAGTACTTC. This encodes CAISARTDYEQYF.

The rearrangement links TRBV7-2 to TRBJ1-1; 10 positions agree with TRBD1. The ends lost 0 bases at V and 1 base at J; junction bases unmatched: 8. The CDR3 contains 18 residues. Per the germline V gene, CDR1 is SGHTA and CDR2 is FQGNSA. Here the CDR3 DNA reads TGTGCCAGCAGCTTAGCGGCGTCGGGACAGGGGAGGAACACTGAAGCTTTCTTT. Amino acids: CASSLAASGQGRNTEAFF.

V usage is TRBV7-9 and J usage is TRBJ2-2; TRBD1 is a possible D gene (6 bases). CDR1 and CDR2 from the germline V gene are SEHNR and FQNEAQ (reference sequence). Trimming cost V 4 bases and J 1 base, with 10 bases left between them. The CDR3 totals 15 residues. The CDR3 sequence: CASSSSGVNTGELFF. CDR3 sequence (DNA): TGTGCCAGCAGCTCCTCAGGGGTGAACACCGGGGAGCTGTTTTTT.

The CDR3 spells CASSDPSRGPDYGYTF. The CDR3 DNA is TGTGCCAGCAGTGACCCAAGCAGGGGGCCCGACTATGGCTACACCTTC. The chain recombines TRBV6-4 with TRBJ1-2; 8 bases are shared with TRBD1. V lost 2 bases and J lost 3; bases outside the gene matches: 8. The CDR3 is 16 residues long. Germline V gene sequence: CDR1 MRHNA, CDR2 SNTAGT.

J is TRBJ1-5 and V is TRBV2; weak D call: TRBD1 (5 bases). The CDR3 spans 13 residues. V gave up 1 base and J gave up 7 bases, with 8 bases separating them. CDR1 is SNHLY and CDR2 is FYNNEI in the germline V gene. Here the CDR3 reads CASSEGKGQPQHF. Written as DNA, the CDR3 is TGTGCCAGCAGTGAAGGGAAGGGGCAGCCCCAGCATTTT.

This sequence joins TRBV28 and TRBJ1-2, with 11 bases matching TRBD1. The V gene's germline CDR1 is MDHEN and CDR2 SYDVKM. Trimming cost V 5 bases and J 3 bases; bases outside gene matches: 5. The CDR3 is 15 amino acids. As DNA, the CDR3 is TGTGCCAGCAGTCCCCGGGACAGGGGGGACTATGGCTACACCTTC. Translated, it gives CASSPRDRGDYGYTF.

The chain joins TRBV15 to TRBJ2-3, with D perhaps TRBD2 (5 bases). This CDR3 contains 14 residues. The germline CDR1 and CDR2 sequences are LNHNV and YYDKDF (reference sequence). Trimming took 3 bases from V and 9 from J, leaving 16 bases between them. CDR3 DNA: TGTGCCACCAGCAGGCCCAAGGAGAAGCGGACGCAGTATTTT. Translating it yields CATSRPKEKRTQYF.

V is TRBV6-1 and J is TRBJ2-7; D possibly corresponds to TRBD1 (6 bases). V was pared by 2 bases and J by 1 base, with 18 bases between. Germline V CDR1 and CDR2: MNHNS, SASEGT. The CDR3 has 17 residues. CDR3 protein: CASSENPQGPLSYEQYF. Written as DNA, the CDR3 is TGTGCCAGCAGTGAAAACCCGCAGGGGCCTCTATCCTACGAGCAGTACTTC.

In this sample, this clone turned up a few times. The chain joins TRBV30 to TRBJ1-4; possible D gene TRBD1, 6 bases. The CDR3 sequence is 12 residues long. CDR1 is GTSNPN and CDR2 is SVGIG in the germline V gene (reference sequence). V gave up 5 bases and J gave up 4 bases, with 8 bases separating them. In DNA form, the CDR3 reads TGTGCCTGGGGACAGAGTAATGAAAAACTGTTTTTT. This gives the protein CAWGQSNEKLFF.

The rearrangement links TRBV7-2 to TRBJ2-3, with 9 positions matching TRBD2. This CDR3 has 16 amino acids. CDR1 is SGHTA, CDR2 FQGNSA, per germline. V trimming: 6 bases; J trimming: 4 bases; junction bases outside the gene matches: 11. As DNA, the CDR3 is TGTGCCAGCAGTCCCCTGGGCGGGAGGGCCCCAGATACGCAGTATTTT. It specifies CASSPLGGRAPDTQYF. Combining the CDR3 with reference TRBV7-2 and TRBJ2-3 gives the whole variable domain GAGVSQSPSNKVTEKGKDVELRCDPISGHTALYWYRQSLGQGLEFLIYFQGNSAPDKSGLPSDRFSAERTGGSVSTLTIQRTQQEDSAVYLCASSPLGGRAPDTQYFGPGTRLTVL.

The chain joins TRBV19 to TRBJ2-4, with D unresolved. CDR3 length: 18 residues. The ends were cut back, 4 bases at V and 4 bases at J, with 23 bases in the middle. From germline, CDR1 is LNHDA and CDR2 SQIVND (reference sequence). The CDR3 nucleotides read TGTGCCAGTAGTACCGGCCCCCATGAGGCTAGGTCAAAAAACATTCAGTACTTC. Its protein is CASSTGPHEARSKNIQYF.

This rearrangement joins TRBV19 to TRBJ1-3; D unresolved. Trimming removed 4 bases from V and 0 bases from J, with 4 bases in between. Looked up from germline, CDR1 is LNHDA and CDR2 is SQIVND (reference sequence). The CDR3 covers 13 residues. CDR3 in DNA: TGTGCCAGTAGTACTAACTCTGGAAACACCATATATTTT. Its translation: CASSTNSGNTIYF. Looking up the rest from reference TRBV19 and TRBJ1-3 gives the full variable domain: DGGITQSPKYLFRKEGQNVTLSCEQNLNHDAMYWYRQDPGQGLRLIYYSQIVNDFQKGDIAEGYSVSREKKESFPLTVTSAQKNPTAFYLCASSTNSGNTIYFGEGSWLTVV.

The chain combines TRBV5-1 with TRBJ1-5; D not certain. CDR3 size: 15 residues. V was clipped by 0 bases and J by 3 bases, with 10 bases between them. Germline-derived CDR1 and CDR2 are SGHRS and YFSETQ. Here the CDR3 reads CASSLVAGANQPQHF. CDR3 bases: TGCGCCAGCAGCTTGGTTGCGGGAGCCAATCAGCCCCAGCATTTT.

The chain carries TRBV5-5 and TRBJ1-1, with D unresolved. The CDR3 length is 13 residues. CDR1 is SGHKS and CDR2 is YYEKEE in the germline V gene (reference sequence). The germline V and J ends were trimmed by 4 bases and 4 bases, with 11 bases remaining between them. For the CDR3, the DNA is TGTGCCAGCAGCCCTCTGTGGAGCACTGAAGCTTTCTTT. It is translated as CASSPLWSTEAFF. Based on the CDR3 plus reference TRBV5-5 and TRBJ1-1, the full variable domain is DAGVTQSPTHLIKTRGQQVTLRCSPISGHKSVSWYQQVLGQGPQFIFQYYEKEERGRGNFPDRFSARQFPNYSSELNVNALLLGDSALYLCASSPLWSTEAFFGQGTRLTVV.

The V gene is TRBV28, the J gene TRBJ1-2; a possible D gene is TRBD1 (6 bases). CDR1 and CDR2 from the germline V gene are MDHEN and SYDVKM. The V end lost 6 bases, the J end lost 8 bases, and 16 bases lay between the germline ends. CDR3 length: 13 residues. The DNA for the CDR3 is TGTGCCAGCAGGACGTCAGGGGAAGGAGGCTACACCTTC. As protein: CASRTSGEGGYTF.

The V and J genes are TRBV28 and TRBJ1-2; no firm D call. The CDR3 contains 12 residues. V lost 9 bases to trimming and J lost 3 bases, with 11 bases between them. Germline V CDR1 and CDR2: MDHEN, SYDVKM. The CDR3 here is CASTVNDYGYTF. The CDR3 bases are TGTGCCAGTACTGTTAACGACTATGGCTACACCTTC.

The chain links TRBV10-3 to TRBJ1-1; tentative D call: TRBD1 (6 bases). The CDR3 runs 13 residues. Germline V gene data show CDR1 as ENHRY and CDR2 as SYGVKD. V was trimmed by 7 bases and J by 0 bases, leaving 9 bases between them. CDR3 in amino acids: CAIIQGVNTEAFF. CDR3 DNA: TGTGCCATCATACAGGGCGTGAACACTGAAGCTTTCTTT.